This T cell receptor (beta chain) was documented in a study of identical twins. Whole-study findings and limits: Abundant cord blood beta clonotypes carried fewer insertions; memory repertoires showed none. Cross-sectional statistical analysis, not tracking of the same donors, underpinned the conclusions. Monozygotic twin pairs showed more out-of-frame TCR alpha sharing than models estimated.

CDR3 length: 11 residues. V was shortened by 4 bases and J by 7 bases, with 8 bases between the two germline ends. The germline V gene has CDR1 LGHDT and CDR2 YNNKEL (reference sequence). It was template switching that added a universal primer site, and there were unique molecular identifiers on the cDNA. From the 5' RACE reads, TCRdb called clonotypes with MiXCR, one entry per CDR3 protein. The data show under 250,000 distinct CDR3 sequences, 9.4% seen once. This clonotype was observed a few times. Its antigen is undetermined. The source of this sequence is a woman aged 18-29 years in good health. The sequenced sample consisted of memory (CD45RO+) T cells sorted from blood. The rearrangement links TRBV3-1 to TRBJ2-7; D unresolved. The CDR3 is CASSRSREQYF. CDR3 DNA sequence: TGTGCCAGCAGCCGTTCCAGGGAGCAGTACTTC.